This T cell receptor beta chain emerged from a study of CD8 T cells in Susac syndrome. This clonotype was recorded only once. TCR beta sequences were obtained from blood CD8+ and CD4+ T cells. TEMRA cells were FACS-enriched and CD8+ and CD4+ T cells negatively isolated. The CDR3 totals 14 residues. Germline CDR1 reads SQVTM; CDR2 reads ANQGSEA. The ends were cut back, 7 bases at V and 0 bases at J, with 12 bases in the middle. Random hexamers served to reverse transcribe roughly 0.5 to 1 ug RNA. Amplification of TCR beta CDR3 was carried out by immunoSEQ multiplex PCR, which covered 54 Vbeta and 13 Jbeta segments. TCRdb used MiXCR to reprocess the immunoSEQ multiplex PCR reads, holding one entry per CDR3 protein. Altogether about 200,000 distinct CDR3 sequences are present, 85% to 95% being singletons, with the ten largest covering 0.08% to 0.11%.

Sequencing was performed on CD4+ T cells from PBMCs. This chain links TRBV29-1 with TRBJ2-2; the D gene could be TRBD1 or TRBD2 (5 bases each). The TCR was taken from a human donor in good health. CDR3 in DNA: TGCAGCGCGTACGGGGCAACGAACACCGGGGAGCTGTTTTTT. Encoded protein: CSAYGATNTGELFF.